This T cell receptor beta chain originates from a study of early T cells in non-severe SARS-CoV-2 infection. Study in general: Investigators sequenced bulk RNA drawn from unsorted whole blood, and chains remained unpaired.

Trimming cost V 1 base and J 4 bases, with 17 bases left between them. The CDR3 totals 16 residues. Germline V CDR1 and CDR2: LNHDA, SQIVND (reference sequence). Study results and limitations: VDJdb-based annotation leaned toward anti-spike CD8 responses and missed private and CD4 specificities.

Unique molecular identifiers were added to individual cDNA molecules. Each CDR3 protein is one row after TCRdb ran MiXCR on the 5' RACE reads. This table has some 24,000 distinct CDR3 sequences, about 4.5% appearing once. This clonotype has at least ten counts. Its antigen is as yet unknown. This TCR derives from an adult who was a healthcare worker with PCR-confirmed SARS-CoV-2 infection or an uninfected control (not recorded which). The V call is TRBV19, the J call TRBJ2-7, with D possibly TRBD2 on 6 matching bases. Sequencing was performed on whole blood. The CDR3 reads CASSIAAVQGGYEQYF. The CDR3 bases are TGTGCCAGTAGTATAGCTGCGGTTCAAGGAGGGTACGAGCAGTACTTC.